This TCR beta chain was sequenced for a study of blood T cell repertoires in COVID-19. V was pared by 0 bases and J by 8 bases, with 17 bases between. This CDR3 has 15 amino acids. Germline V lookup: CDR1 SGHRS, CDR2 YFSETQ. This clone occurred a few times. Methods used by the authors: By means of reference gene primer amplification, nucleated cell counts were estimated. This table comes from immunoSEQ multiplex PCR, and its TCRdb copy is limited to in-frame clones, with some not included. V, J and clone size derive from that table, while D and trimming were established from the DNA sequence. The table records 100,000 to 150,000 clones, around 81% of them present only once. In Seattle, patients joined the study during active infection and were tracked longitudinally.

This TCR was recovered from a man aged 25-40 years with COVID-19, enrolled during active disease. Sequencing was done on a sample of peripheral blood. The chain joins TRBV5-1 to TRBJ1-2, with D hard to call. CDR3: CASSLVAGQTTGYTF. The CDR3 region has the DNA TGCGCCAGCAGCTTGGTCGCGGGCCAGACGACCGGCTACACCTTC.